These 14 T cell receptor beta chains share one sample of origin, sequenced in a study of identical twins. TCRdb passed the 5' RACE reads through MiXCR, listing each CDR3 protein once. Of under 400,000 distinct CDR3 sequences in the sample, roughly 10% were seen once. The sample comprised naive T cells sorted from blood. Receptor source: a woman between 50 and 59 years old in good health.

This clonotype appeared a few times. The J gene is TRBJ2-2, the V gene TRBV20-1, with 13 bases aligning to TRBD2. Germline loops: CDR1 DFQATT, CDR2 SNEGSKA (reference sequence). The CDR3 covers 18 residues. The junction had 10 bases not matched to a gene; V was cut back by 5 bases and J by 1 base. The CDR3 nucleotides are TGCAGTGCTGCCGCCACCGGGACTAGCGGGATGAACACCGGGGAGCTGTTTTTT. This encodes CSAAATGTSGMNTGELFF.

This clonotype was observed at least ten times. The chain couples TRBV4-2 to TRBJ2-4; no clear D. The CDR3 extends over 15 amino acids. Looked up from germline, CDR1 is LGHNA and CDR2 is YNFKEQ. The V end was cut by 6 bases, the J end by 10 bases, with 22 bases between. The CDR3 region has the DNA TGTGCCAGCAGAAAGGGCAGTGAGGACCACTGGATTCAGTACTTC. Encoded protein: CASRKGSEDHWIQYF.

This clonotype was seen many times. The chain links TRBV15 to TRBJ1-3, with no clear D. The CDR3 loop spans 15 amino acids. V gave up 0 bases and J gave up 4 bases, with 10 bases separating them. Germline V gene data show CDR1 as LNHNV and CDR2 as YYDKDF (reference sequence). The CDR3, as DNA: TGTGCCACCAGCAGAGATCGAAGCCCCGGAAACACCATATATTTT. Its protein product is CATSRDRSPGNTIYF.

This clonotype was observed at least ten times. This sequence joins TRBV29-1 and TRBJ2-1; D possibly corresponds to TRBD2 (5 bases). Germline CDR1 and CDR2: SQVTM and ANQGSEA. V was trimmed by 7 bases and J by 9 bases, leaving 22 bases between them. The CDR3 runs 14 residues. CDR3 sequence: CSALGSGNGGEQFF. The CDR3 DNA follows: TGCAGCGCCCTTGGAAGCGGAAACGGCGGTGAGCAGTTCTTC.

In its sample, this clonotype was seen many times. The V and J genes are TRBV5-1 and TRBJ1-1; D gene ambiguous. Deletions cut 4 bases from V and 1 base from J, with 8 bases between. The CDR3 covers 13 residues. Per the germline V gene, CDR1 is SGHRS and CDR2 is YFSETQ. In DNA, the CDR3 is TGCGCCAGCAGCACTTCAAAGAACACTGAAGCTTTCTTT. Translated: CASSTSKNTEAFF.

The V and J genes are TRBV19 and TRBJ2-1; D ambiguous. Germline loops: CDR1 LNHDA, CDR2 SQIVND (reference sequence). Trimming cost V 6 bases and J 4 bases, with 13 bases left between them. This CDR3 has 14 amino acids. The DNA of the CDR3 is TGTGCCAGTAGCCCCAGAGCTGATTACAATGAGCAGTTCTTC. It codes for CASSPRADYNEQFF. Full variable domain (rest looked up from reference TRBV19 and TRBJ2-1): DGGITQSPKYLFRKEGQNVTLSCEQNLNHDAMYWYRQDPGQGLRLIYYSQIVNDFQKGDIAEGYSVSREKKESFPLTVTSAQKNPTAFYLCASSPRADYNEQFFGPGTRLTVL.

In its sample, this clonotype was seen a few times. The chain employs TRBV20-1 and TRBJ2-7; 10 nucleotides match TRBD2. The CDR3 sequence is 16 residues long. CDR1 is DFQATT and CDR2 is SNEGSKA in the germline V gene (reference sequence). J lost 2 bases, V lost 3 bases, and 10 bases had no gene match. In DNA form, the CDR3 reads TGCAGTGCTAGGTCAGATAGGACTAGCGGAACCTACGAGCAGTACTTC. It codes for CSARSDRTSGTYEQYF.

Ten or more counts support this clonotype. This chain uses TRBV20-1 with TRBJ2-3; TRBD1 agrees at 8 bases. V shed 7 bases, J shed 4 bases, and the junction held 16 bases outside the gene matches. The CDR3 loop spans 16 amino acids. Looked up from germline, CDR1 is DFQATT and CDR2 is SNEGSKA (reference sequence). In DNA form, the CDR3 reads TGCAGTGTCCCAGGGACGGGACAGGTGTCCCCAGATACGCAGTATTTT. Translating it yields CSVPGTGQVSPDTQYF.

In its sample, this clonotype was seen many times. This sequence joins TRBV28 and TRBJ2-7; 8 nucleotides agree with TRBD2. Germline V CDR1 and CDR2: MDHEN, SYDVKM. V was pared by 2 bases and J by 0 bases, with 6 bases of the junction left unmatched. CDR3 size: 16 residues. CDR3 sequence: CASSLGSTSGSYEQYV. The DNA of the CDR3 is TGTGCCAGCAGTTTAGGTTCCACTAGCGGCTCCTACGAGCAGTACGTC.

J is TRBJ2-1 and V is TRBV29-1; tentatively, D is TRBD2 (7 bases). Germline loops: CDR1 SQVTM, CDR2 ANQGSEA. The V end lost 4 bases, the J end lost 7 bases, and 20 bases lay between the germline ends. CDR3 length equals 15 residues. The CDR3 reads CSVGGGLRRGNEQFF. In DNA, the CDR3 is TGCAGCGTTGGGGGGGGACTCCGGAGGGGGAATGAGCAGTTCTTC.

This chain joins TRBV12-3 or TRBV12-4 and TRBJ1-4, with TRBD1 matching over 7 bases. The CDR3 totals 14 residues. Trimming at V came to 6 bases and at J to 10 bases, leaving 11 bases not matched to a gene. The CDR3 nucleotides read TGTGCCAGCAGAGAGTCCGGGACAGCTTTAAAACTGTTTTTT. Residues: CASRESGTALKLFF.

Note on this clonotype: The CDR3 carries no conserved terminal phenylalanine or tryptophan, so it likely arises from a read error. The V call is TRBV7-9, the J call TRBJ2-7; 10 bases are a match to TRBD1. CDR1 and CDR2 from the germline V gene are SEHNR and FQNEAQ (reference sequence). The CDR3 consists of 12 residues. V was clipped by 8 bases and J by 4 bases; unmatched bases: 2. The CDR3 nucleotides are TGTGCCAGCGGGACAGGGGTTTACGAGCAGTACTAC. It encodes CASGTGVYEQYY.

This clonotype was seen more than once but under ten times. J is TRBJ2-5 and V is TRBV7-6; D gene ambiguous. The germline V gene encodes CDR1 SGHVS and CDR2 FNYEAQ. The CDR3 has 12 amino acids. The V and J ends lost 2 bases and 5 bases respectively, with 6 bases between them. CDR3 sequence reads: CASSLWSETQYF. The CDR3 DNA reads TGTGCCAGCAGCTTATGGTCTGAGACCCAGTACTTC.

V gene TRBV6-1 combines with J gene TRBJ1-5; unclear D gene. Trimming left V 1 base short and J 0 bases short, with 7 bases between. The CDR3 extends over 15 amino acids. The germline CDR1 and CDR2 sequences are MNHNS and SASEGT. The CDR3 is CASSEGHNSNQPQHF. CDR3 sequence (DNA): TGTGCCAGCAGTGAAGGTCACAATAGCAATCAGCCCCAGCATTTT.